The subject of this entry is one TCR beta chain. This CDR3 contains 15 residues. With 6 bases clipped from V and 8 bases from J, the junction kept 10 bases outside the gene matches. Germline V gene data show CDR1 as SGHVS and CDR2 as FNYEAQ. This entry comes from a study of Ad26.COV2.S vaccination and SARS-CoV-2 variants. Produced via immunoSEQ multiplex PCR; TCRdb's table is partial and in-frame only. The top ten hold under 2% of the sample, which has about 410,000 clones, approximately 90% seen once. Treatment indicated: about 20 received Ad26.COV2.S at low or high dose, single or two shots; several received placebo; per-sample allocation not given. Collection of samples fell on day 63 after the first vaccine or placebo injection.

Sequenced here: peripheral blood, sampled in a trial of Ad26.COV2.S vaccine versus placebo. The sequence derives from a person between 18 and 65 years old who received the Ad26.COV2.S COVID-19 vaccine or a placebo. The gene calls are TRBV7-6 and TRBJ1-4; 9 bases agree with TRBD1. The DNA of the CDR3 is TGTGCCAGCAGTCTGTCCGGGACAGGGCAGGAAAAACTGTTTTTT. This sequence encodes CASSLSGTGQEKLFF.